The 8 T cell receptor beta chains below were found in one sample sequenced in a study of spatial heterogeneity in lung cancer. TCRdb processed the 5' RACE reads anew with MiXCR; each CDR3 protein has one entry. The sample has tens of thousands of distinct CDR3 sequences, 7.4% seen once. Time point noted: blood at routine non-recurrence follow-up after resection. Sequencing was performed on whole RNA extracted from tumor and nontumor lung tissue, or from frozen PBMC, and the material was left unsorted. The sequencing here drew on PBMCs, taken at follow-up. These receptors were taken from a female donor with early-stage non-small cell lung cancer.

The chain uses TRBV6-2 or TRBV6-3 and TRBJ1-5; D is perhaps TRBD1 (6 bases). Trimming removed 6 bases at V and 6 bases at J, with 27 bases between. The CDR3 spans 18 residues. The germline gives CDR1 MNHEY, CDR2 SVGEGT. This CDR3 reads CASSYVPRFTGSFQPQHF. For the CDR3, the DNA is TGTGCCAGCAGCTACGTTCCTCGATTTACAGGGTCTTTTCAGCCCCAGCATTTT.

This clonotype occurred many times. V and J are TRBV15 and TRBJ2-5; 7 bases agree with TRBD1. Germline CDR1 is LNHNV and CDR2 is YYDKDF (reference sequence). The CDR3 has 15 residues. Losses at the gene ends were 5 bases for V and 1 base for J; bases not matched to a gene: 7. DNA for the CDR3: TGTGCCACCAGCTCTACCCACAGGGGCCAAGAGACCCAGTACTTC. Translating it yields CATSSTHRGQETQYF.

This clonotype showed up many times. This chain connects TRBV5-1 to TRBJ2-7; D is unclear. V gave up 0 bases and J gave up 3 bases, with 7 bases separating them. CDR3 length: 13 residues. Germline V CDR1 and CDR2: SGHRS, YFSETQ. The CDR3 is CASSLDPGYEQYF. For the CDR3, the DNA is TGCGCCAGCAGCTTGGATCCGGGCTACGAGCAGTACTTC.

The sample holds many counts of this clonotype. V gene TRBV2 combines with J gene TRBJ2-7, with D possibly being TRBD1 (6 bases). From germline, CDR1 is SNHLY and CDR2 FYNNEI. This CDR3 spans 15 amino acids. Trimming pared 6 bases from V and 3 bases from J, leaving 18 bases between. The CDR3 is CASSATGTIVYEQYF. The DNA for the CDR3 is TGTGCCAGCAGCGCGACCGGGACAATTGTCTACGAGCAGTACTTC.

This clonotype turned up a few times. The chain employs TRBV6-1 and TRBJ1-1; D is ambiguous. Trimming shortened V by 0 bases and J by 4 bases, and 15 bases separated the two germline ends. CDR3 length: 16 amino acids. Germline lookup yields CDR1 MNHNS and CDR2 SASEGT. CDR3 sequence: CASSEAGSPSGTEAFF. CDR3 DNA sequence: TGTGCCAGCAGTGAAGCGGGAAGCCCCTCGGGCACTGAAGCTTTCTTT.

This clonotype was seen repeatedly, ten times or more. The genes are TRBV10-3 and TRBJ2-5; D gene uncertain. CDR1 ENHRY and CDR2 SYGVKD come from the germline V gene. The CDR3 contains 14 residues. V was pared by 0 bases and J by 4 bases, with 9 bases between. CDR3 coding DNA: TGTGCCATCAGTGAGTCGACGTTCCGAGAGACCCAGTACTTC. It is translated as CAISESTFRETQYF.

V gene TRBV29-1 combines with J gene TRBJ2-5; 12 nucleotides match TRBD2. CDR3 size: 16 residues. V lost 1 base and J lost 0; bases outside the gene matches: 3. Germline CDR1 reads SQVTM; CDR2 reads ANQGSEA. The CDR3 is CSVEALAGGNQETQYF. The CDR3 DNA reads as TGCAGCGTTGAAGCACTAGCGGGGGGAAACCAAGAGACCCAGTACTTC. Based on the CDR3 plus reference TRBV29-1 and TRBJ2-5, the full variable domain is SAVISQKPSRDICQRGTSLTIQCQVDSQVTMMFWYRQQPGQSLTLIATANQGSEATYESGFVIDKFPISRPNLTFSTLTVSNMSPEDSSIYLCSVEALAGGNQETQYFGPGTRLLVL.

This clonotype was seen at least ten times. The chain links TRBV7-9 to TRBJ2-5; D ambiguous. Germline values: CDR1 SEHNR, CDR2 FQNEAQ (reference sequence). V gave up 5 bases and J gave up 5 bases, with 12 bases separating them. This CDR3 is 13 amino acids long. The CDR3 DNA sequence: TGTGCCAGCAGCCGAACCGACCCCGAGACCCAGTACTTC. It encodes CASSRTDPETQYF.